This T cell receptor beta chain emerged from a study of cytomegalovirus exposure and HLA in healthy donors. General study points: Later analysis identified a missense DCLRE1C variant that was linked to TCR beta V- and J-gene trimming. The authors later found HLA-associated TCR beta chains more clonally expanded than equally common others.

PCR amplification relied on 60 Vbeta primers (plus 13 Jbeta primers). Repertoires were generated with immunoSEQ multiplex PCR, while TCRdb's copy carries only in-frame clones and drops some. The profile shows some 98,000 clones, about three quarters of them singletons. A few counts support this clone. No antigen is known for it. The sequencing input was PBMCs. The receptor was derived from a human donor in good health.

CDR3 residues: CASSQDSIPRLAGGSSYNEQFF. CDR3 nucleotide sequence: TGTGCCAGCAGCCAAGATTCTATACCTCGTCTAGCGGGGGGAAGCTCCTACAATGAGCAGTTCTTC. The chain combines TRBV4-2 with TRBJ2-1; TRBD2 aligns across 11 bases. From germline, CDR1 is LGHNA and CDR2 YNFKEQ. V shed 0 bases, J shed 0 bases, and the junction held 16 bases outside the gene matches. The CDR3 length is 22 residues.